This T cell receptor (beta chain) was observed in a study of siplizumab effects on memory and regulatory T cells. V shed 0 bases and J shed 5 bases, with 12 bases lying between them. CDR3 length equals 15 residues. CDR1 and CDR2 (germline): MNHNS, SASEGT. The table came from immunoSEQ multiplex PCR; TCRdb's copy has only in-frame clones and leaves some out. The top ten hold 0.65% to 0.9% of the sample, which has about 110,000 clones, approximately 90% seen once. This sequence was found in a human donor in good health. Sequencing input: Tregs sorted from blood. The rearrangement links TRBV6-1 to TRBJ2-3, with D possibly TRBD2 on 5 matching bases. CDR3 coding DNA: TGTGCCAGCAGTGAAGCCTTTCGGGGAAGAGATACGCAGTATTTT. Protein sequence: CASSEAFRGRDTQYF.